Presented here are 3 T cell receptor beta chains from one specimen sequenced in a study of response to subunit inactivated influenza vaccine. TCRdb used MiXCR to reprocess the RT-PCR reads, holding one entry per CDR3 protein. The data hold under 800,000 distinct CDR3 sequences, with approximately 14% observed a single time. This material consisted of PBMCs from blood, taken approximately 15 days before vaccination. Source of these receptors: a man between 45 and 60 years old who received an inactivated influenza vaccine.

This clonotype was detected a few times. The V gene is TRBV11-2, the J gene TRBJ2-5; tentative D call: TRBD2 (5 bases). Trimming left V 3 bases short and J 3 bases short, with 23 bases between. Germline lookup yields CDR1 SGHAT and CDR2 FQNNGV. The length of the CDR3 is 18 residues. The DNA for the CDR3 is TGTGCCAGCAGCTTGGGTTATTCGAGGGCTAGGAAAGAAGAGACCCAGTACTTC. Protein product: CASSLGYSRARKEETQYF.

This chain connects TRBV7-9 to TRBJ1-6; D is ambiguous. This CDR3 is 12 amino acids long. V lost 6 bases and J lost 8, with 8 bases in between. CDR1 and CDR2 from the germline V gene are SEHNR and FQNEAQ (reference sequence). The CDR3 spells CASRGADSPLHF. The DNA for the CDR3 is TGTGCCAGCAGGGGTGCGGATTCACCCCTCCACTTT. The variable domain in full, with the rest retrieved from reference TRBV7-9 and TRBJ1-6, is DTGVSQNPRHKITKRGQNVTFRCDPISEHNRLYWYRQTLGQGPEFLTYFQNEAQLEKSRLLSDRFSAERPKGSFSTLEIQRTEQGDSAMYLCASRGADSPLHFGNGTRLTVT.

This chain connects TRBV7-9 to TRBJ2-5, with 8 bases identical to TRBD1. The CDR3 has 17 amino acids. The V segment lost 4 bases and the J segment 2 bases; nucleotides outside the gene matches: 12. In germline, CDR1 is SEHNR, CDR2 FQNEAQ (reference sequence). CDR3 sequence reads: CASSSRWGQVKQETQYF. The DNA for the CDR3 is TGTGCCAGCAGCTCGCGCTGGGGACAGGTGAAACAAGAGACCCAGTACTTC.